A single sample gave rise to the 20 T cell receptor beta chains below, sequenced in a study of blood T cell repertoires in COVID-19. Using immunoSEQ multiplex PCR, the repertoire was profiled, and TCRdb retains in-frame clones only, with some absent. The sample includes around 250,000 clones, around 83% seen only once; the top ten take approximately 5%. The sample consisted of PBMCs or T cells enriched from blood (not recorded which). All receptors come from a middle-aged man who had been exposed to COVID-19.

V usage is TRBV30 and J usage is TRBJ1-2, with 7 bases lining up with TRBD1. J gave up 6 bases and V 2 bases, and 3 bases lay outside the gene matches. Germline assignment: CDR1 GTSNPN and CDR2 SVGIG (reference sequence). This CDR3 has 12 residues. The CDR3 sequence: CAWSHRGDGYTF. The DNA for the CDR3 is TGTGCCTGGAGTCACAGGGGAGATGGCTACACCTTC.

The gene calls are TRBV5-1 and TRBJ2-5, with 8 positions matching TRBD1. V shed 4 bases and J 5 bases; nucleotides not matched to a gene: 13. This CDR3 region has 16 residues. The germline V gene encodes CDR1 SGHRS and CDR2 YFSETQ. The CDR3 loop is CASSALGQGGSETQYF. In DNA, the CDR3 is TGCGCCAGCAGCGCTCTAGGACAGGGTGGAAGTGAGACCCAGTACTTC.

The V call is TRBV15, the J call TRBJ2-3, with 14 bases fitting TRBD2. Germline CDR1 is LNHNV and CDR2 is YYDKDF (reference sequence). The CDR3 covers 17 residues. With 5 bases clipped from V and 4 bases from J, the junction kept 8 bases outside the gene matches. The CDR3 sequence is CATSGTSGSVRSDTQYF. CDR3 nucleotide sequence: TGTGCCACCAGCGGGACTAGCGGGAGTGTGCGGTCAGATACGCAGTATTTT.

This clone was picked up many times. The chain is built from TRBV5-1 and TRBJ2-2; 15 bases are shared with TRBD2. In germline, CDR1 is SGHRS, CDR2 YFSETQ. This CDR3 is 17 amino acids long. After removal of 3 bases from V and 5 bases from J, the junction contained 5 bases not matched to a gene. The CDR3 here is CASSSGTSGRITGELFF. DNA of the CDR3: TGCGCCAGCAGCTCGGGGACTAGCGGGAGGATTACCGGGGAGCTGTTTTTT.

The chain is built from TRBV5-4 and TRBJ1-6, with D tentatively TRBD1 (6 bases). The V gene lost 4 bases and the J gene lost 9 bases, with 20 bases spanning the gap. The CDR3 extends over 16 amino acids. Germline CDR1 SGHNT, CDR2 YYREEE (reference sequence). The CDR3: CASSGGQRGVRSPLHF. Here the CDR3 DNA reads TGTGCCAGCAGCGGAGGACAGAGGGGAGTTCGTTCACCCCTCCACTTT.

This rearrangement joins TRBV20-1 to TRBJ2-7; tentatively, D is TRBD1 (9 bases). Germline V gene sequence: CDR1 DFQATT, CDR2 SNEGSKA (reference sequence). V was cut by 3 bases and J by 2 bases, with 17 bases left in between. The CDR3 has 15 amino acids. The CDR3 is CSASLAGQGTYEQYF. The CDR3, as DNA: TGCAGTGCTAGTTTAGCGGGACAGGGTACCTACGAGCAGTACTTC.

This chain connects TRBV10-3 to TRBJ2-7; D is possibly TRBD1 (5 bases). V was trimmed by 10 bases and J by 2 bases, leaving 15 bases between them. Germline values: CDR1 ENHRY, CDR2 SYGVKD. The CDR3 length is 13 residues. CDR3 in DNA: TGTGCCACCCAGGAACAGGCGCCCTACGAGCAGTACTTC. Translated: CATQEQAPYEQYF.

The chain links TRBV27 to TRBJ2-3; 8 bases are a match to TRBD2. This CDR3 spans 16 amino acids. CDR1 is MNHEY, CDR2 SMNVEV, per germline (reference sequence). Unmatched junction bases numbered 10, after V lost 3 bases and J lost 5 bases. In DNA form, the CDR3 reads TGTGCCAGCAGTTTCAGGGTGGGACTAGTTGGAGATACGCAGTATTTT. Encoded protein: CASSFRVGLVGDTQYF.

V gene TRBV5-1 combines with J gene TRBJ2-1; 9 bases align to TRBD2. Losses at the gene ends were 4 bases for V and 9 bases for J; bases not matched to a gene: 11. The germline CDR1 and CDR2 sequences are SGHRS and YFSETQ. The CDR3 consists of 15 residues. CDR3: CASSPIQAGGLEQFF. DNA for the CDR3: TGCGCCAGCAGCCCTATACAAGCGGGGGGACTTGAGCAGTTCTTC.

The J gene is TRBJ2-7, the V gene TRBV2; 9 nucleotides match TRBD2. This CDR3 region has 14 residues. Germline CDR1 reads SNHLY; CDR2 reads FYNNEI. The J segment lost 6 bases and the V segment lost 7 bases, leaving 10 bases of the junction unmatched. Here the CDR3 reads CASKPGLAGREQYF. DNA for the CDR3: TGTGCCAGCAAACCCGGTCTAGCGGGACGCGAGCAGTACTTC.

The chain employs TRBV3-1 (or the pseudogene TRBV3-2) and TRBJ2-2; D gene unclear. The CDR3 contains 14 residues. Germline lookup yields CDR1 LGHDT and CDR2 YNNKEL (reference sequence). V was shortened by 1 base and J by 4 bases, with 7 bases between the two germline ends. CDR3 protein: CASSQAFGTGELFF. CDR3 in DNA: TGTGCCAGCAGCCAAGCTTTCGGCACCGGGGAGCTGTTTTTT.

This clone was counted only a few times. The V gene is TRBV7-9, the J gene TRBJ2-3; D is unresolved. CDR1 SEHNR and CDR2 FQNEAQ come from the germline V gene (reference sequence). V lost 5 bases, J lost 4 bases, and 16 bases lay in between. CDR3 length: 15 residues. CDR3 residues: CASSNPDKAPDTQYF. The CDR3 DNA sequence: TGTGCCAGCAGCAACCCCGACAAGGCCCCAGATACGCAGTATTTT.

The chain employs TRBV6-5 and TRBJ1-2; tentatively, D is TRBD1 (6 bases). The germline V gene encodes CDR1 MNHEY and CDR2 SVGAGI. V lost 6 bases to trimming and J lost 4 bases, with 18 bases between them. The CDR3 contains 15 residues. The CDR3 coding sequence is TGTGCCAGCAGAAAAGGGGGGGCGAGAGGCTATGGCTACACCTTC. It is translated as CASRKGGARGYGYTF.

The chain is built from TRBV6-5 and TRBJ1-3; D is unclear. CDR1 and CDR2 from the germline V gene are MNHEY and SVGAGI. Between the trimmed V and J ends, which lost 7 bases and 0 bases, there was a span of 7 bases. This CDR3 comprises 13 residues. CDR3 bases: TGTGCCAGCAAATTACACTCTGGAAACACCATATATTTT. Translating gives CASKLHSGNTIYF.

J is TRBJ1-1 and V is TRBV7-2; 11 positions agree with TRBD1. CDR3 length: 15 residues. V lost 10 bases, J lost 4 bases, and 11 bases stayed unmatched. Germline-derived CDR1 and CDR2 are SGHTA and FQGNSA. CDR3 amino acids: CATGQGARWGTEAFF. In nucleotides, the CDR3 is TGTGCCACCGGACAGGGGGCTAGATGGGGCACTGAAGCTTTCTTT.

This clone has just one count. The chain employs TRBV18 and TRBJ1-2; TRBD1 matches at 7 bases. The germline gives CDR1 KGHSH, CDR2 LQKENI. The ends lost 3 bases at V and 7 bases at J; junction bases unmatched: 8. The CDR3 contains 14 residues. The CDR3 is CASSPRDRESGYTF. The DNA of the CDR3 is TGTGCCAGCTCACCTCGCGACAGGGAAAGTGGCTACACCTTC.

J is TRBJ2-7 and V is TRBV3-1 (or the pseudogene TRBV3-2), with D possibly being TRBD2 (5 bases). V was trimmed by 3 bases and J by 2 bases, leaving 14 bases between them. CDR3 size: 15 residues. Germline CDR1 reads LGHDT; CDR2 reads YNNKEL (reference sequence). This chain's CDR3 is CASSHDYRGPYEQYF. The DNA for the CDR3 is TGTGCCAGCAGCCATGACTATCGTGGGCCCTACGAGCAGTACTTC.

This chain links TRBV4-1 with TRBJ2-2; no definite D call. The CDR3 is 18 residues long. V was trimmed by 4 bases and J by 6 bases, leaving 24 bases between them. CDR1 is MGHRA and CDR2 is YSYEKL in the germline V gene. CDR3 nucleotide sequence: TGCGCCAGCAGCCGATATGAGGCGTTTCTTCTTCCGTCCGGGGAGCTGTTTTTT. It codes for CASSRYEAFLLPSGELFF.

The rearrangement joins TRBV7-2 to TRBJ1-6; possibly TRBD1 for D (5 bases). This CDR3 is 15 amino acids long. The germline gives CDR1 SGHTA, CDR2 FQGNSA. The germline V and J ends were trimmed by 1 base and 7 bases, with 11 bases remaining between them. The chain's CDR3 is CASSLGYRQNSPLHF. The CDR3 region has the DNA TGTGCCAGCAGCTTAGGGTACAGGCAGAATTCACCCCTCCACTTT.

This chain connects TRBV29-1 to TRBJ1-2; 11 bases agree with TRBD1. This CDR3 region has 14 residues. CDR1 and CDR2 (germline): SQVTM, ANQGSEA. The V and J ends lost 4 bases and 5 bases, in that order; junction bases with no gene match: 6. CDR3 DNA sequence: TGCAGCGTTGCGCCGGGACAGGGGGATTATGGCTACACCTTC. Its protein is CSVAPGQGDYGYTF.